This T cell receptor (beta chain) was sequenced for a study of identical twins. The study's findings and limits: Instead of following the same donors, the conclusions were based on cross-sectional statistical analysis.

In its sample, this clonotype was seen a few times. Its specificity is not known. Template switching created a universal primer site, and the cDNA included unique molecular identifiers. TCRdb reprocessed the 5' RACE reads via MiXCR and lists one record per CDR3 protein. The repertoire holds under 1 million distinct CDR3 sequences, with approximately 13% as singletons. CDR3 length equals 14 residues. From germline, CDR1 is DFQATT and CDR2 SNEGSKA (reference sequence). Unmatched junction bases numbered 6, after V lost 3 bases and J lost 9 bases. Separately, the same data were catalogued under a study of yellow fever vaccine responses in identical twins.

Material: PBMCs. The clonotype was recovered from a woman between 18 and 30 years old in good health. V gene TRBV20-1 combines with J gene TRBJ2-1, with TRBD2 matching over 12 bases. The CDR3 sequence is CSASPSGRAGEQFF. Here the CDR3 DNA reads TGCAGTGCTAGTCCTAGCGGGAGGGCCGGTGAGCAGTTCTTC.